This TCR beta chain was documented in a study of cytomegalovirus exposure and HLA in healthy donors. Germline V lookup: CDR1 MNHNS, CDR2 SASEGT. The CDR3 is made up of 15 amino acids. V lost 1 base and J 8 bases, leaving 14 bases between the germline ends. Libraries were prepared by immunoSEQ multiplex PCR; TCRdb keeps only in-frame clonotypes and omits some of them. The table lists hundreds of thousands of clones, 80% to 90% of them singletons. Sequenced: PBMCs. The chain links TRBV6-1 to TRBJ1-4; a weak D match, TRBD1 (6 bases). The clonotype originates from a woman between 18 and 29 years old in good health and CMV-seronegative. The CDR3 here is CASSEGAGALEKLFF. CDR3 nucleotide sequence: TGTGCCAGCAGTGAAGGGGCAGGGGCTCTCGAAAAACTGTTTTTT.